The rows below give T cell receptor beta chains drawn from one sample of a study of Ad26.COV2.S vaccination and SARS-CoV-2 variants. Some clones are missing from TCRdb's copy, which holds only in-frame ones; the method was immunoSEQ multiplex PCR. The sample records 450,000 to 550,000 clones, 89% being singletons. This specimen was peripheral blood, taken in a trial of Ad26.COV2.S vaccine versus placebo. These receptors were taken from a person between 18 and 65 years old who received the Ad26.COV2.S COVID-19 vaccine or a placebo. Each CDR3 is given with its conserved first and last residue. Each record gives: V gene, J gene, D gene, clone size, CDR3 DNA, CDR3 protein. A D gene is named only where the DNA matches it firmly. Rows may omit the clone size; those that give it use once, few, many or a size class.

v_gene: TRBV20-1; j_gene: TRBJ2-7; d_gene: .; abundance: .; CDR3nt: TGCAGTGCCACTCGGACGGCCGAGCAGTACTTC; CDR3aa: CSATRTAEQYF
v_gene: TRBV4-1; j_gene: TRBJ2-3; d_gene: .; abundance: .; CDR3nt: TGCGCCAGCAGCCAATACCCGACTCTCAAGTCCACAGATACGCAGTATTTT; CDR3aa: CASSQYPTLKSTDTQYF
v_gene: TRBV6-5; j_gene: TRBJ2-1; d_gene: .; abundance: .; CDR3nt: TGTGCCAGCAGCGATAAGTACAATGAGCAGTTCTTC; CDR3aa: CASSDKYNEQFF
v_gene: TRBV28; j_gene: TRBJ1-1; d_gene: TRBD1; abundance: .; CDR3nt: TGTGCCAGCAGTTTACAACAGGGGGAAGCTTTCTTT; CDR3aa: CASSLQQGEAFF
v_gene: TRBV4-2; j_gene: TRBJ2-1; d_gene: TRBD2; abundance: .; CDR3nt: TGTGCCAGCAGCCAAGGCGGGGGGTACAATGAGCAGTTCTTC; CDR3aa: CASSQGGGYNEQFF
v_gene: TRBV19; j_gene: TRBJ2-5; d_gene: TRBD2; abundance: .; CDR3nt: TGTGCCAGTAGTATAGTGTCTAGCGGGAAGGAGACCCAGTACTTC; CDR3aa: CASSIVSSGKETQYF
v_gene: TRBV7-9; j_gene: TRBJ1-1; d_gene: TRBD1; abundance: .; CDR3nt: TGTGCCAGCAGCTTTGACAGGGGGCGGACCATGAACACTGAAGCTTTCTTT; CDR3aa: CASSFDRGRTMNTEAFF
v_gene: TRBV5-1; j_gene: TRBJ2-4; d_gene: TRBD1; abundance: once; CDR3nt: TGCGCCAGCAGCCCTGGGACAGGAGGTTCCTCAAACATTCAGTACTTC; CDR3aa: CASSPGTGGSSNIQYF
v_gene: TRBV15; j_gene: TRBJ1-2; d_gene: .; abundance: .; CDR3nt: TGTGCCACCAGCAGAGAACTACAGGGATATGGCTACACCTTC; CDR3aa: CATSRELQGYGYTF
v_gene: TRBV28; j_gene: TRBJ2-1; d_gene: TRBD2; abundance: .; CDR3nt: TGTGCCAGCAGTTTCAGGACTAGCGGGAGGCGTGAGCAGTTCTTC; CDR3aa: CASSFRTSGRREQFF
v_gene: TRBV4-1; j_gene: TRBJ1-4; d_gene: .; abundance: .; CDR3nt: TGCGCCAGCAGCCTCCGTCGGCAGGGGAACGAAAAACTGTTTTTT; CDR3aa: CASSLRRQGNEKLFF
v_gene: TRBV20-1; j_gene: TRBJ1-2; d_gene: TRBD1; abundance: .; CDR3nt: TGCAGTGCTAGTGTACCGACAGGGGAAGACTATGGCTACACCTTC; CDR3aa: CSASVPTGEDYGYTF
v_gene: TRBV28; j_gene: TRBJ1-4; d_gene: .; abundance: .; CDR3nt: TGTGCCAGCAGACGGAGGGTTGCGGGAGCAACTAATGAAAAACTGTTTTTT; CDR3aa: CASRRRVAGATNEKLFF
v_gene: TRBV14; j_gene: TRBJ1-6; d_gene: TRBD1; abundance: .; CDR3nt: TGTGCCAGCAGCCAAGTTTCCAGGGGGCTAAATTCACCCCTCCACTTT; CDR3aa: CASSQVSRGLNSPLHF
v_gene: TRBV5-1; j_gene: TRBJ2-3; d_gene: TRBD1; abundance: once; CDR3nt: TGCGCCAGCAGCACGACAGGGGCCCCAGATACGCAGTATTTT; CDR3aa: CASSTTGAPDTQYF
v_gene: TRBV30; j_gene: TRBJ1-4; d_gene: .; abundance: .; CDR3nt: TGTGCCTGGAGTCCTTGGGGTGAAAAACTGTTTTTT; CDR3aa: CAWSPWGEKLFF
v_gene: TRBV5-1; j_gene: TRBJ1-1; d_gene: TRBD1; abundance: .; CDR3nt: TGCGCCAGCAGCGGGGGACAGGGCCCGAACACTGAAGCTTTCTTT; CDR3aa: CASSGGQGPNTEAFF
v_gene: TRBV5-1; j_gene: TRBJ2-7; d_gene: .; abundance: .; CDR3nt: TGCGCCAGCAGCTTGAACGAGAGACAGTACTTC; CDR3aa: CASSLNERQYF
v_gene: TRBV7-9; j_gene: TRBJ1-5; d_gene: TRBD1; abundance: .; CDR3nt: TGTGCCAGCAGCTTAGAAGGGGGCGATCAGCCCCAGCATTTT; CDR3aa: CASSLEGGDQPQHF
v_gene: TRBV21-1; j_gene: TRBJ2-7; d_gene: .; abundance: once; CDR3nt: TGTGCCAGCACCGTAGACAGAACCTACGAGCAGTACTTC; CDR3aa: CASTVDRTYEQYF
v_gene: TRBV5-3; j_gene: TRBJ2-7; d_gene: .; abundance: .; CDR3nt: TGTGCCAGAAGCCAAACTTACGAGCAGTACTTC; CDR3aa: CARSQTYEQYF
v_gene: TRBV6-5; j_gene: TRBJ2-1; d_gene: TRBD2; abundance: .; CDR3nt: TGTGCCAGCAGTTTGGCTAGCGGGGTTGGTGAGCAGTTCTTC; CDR3aa: CASSLASGVGEQFF
v_gene: TRBV7-9; j_gene: TRBJ1-2; d_gene: .; abundance: .; CDR3nt: TGTGCCAGCAGCTTAGCGGGCAGGAACTATGGCTACACCTTC; CDR3aa: CASSLAGRNYGYTF
v_gene: TRBV19; j_gene: TRBJ1-5; d_gene: .; abundance: .; CDR3nt: TGTGCCAGTAGGTGGGGGCGGAATCAGCCCCAGCATTTT; CDR3aa: CASRWGRNQPQHF
v_gene: TRBV5-1; j_gene: TRBJ2-6; d_gene: .; abundance: .; CDR3nt: TGCGCCAGCAGCTTGCTCTCTGGGGCCAACGTCCTGACTTTC; CDR3aa: CASSLLSGANVLTF
v_gene: TRBV27; j_gene: TRBJ2-6; d_gene: .; abundance: .; CDR3nt: TGTGCCAGCAGTTTTTGGAGCCAAGTGGTACCCTCTGGGGCCAACGTCCTGACTTTC; CDR3aa: CASSFWSQVVPSGANVLTF
v_gene: TRBV18; j_gene: TRBJ2-1; d_gene: .; abundance: .; CDR3nt: TGTGCCAGCTCACCATCTCTAGCACGGACGGACAATGAGCAGTTCTTC; CDR3aa: CASSPSLARTDNEQFF
v_gene: TRBV28; j_gene: TRBJ2-1; d_gene: TRBD1; abundance: .; CDR3nt: TGTGCCAGCAGTTTGGACAGGGGGTCCTACAATGAGCAGTTCTTC; CDR3aa: CASSLDRGSYNEQFF
v_gene: TRBV7-9; j_gene: TRBJ2-7; d_gene: .; abundance: .; CDR3nt: TGTGCCAGCAGCTTAGGACGGTTAACCGAGCAGTACTTC; CDR3aa: CASSLGRLTEQYF
v_gene: TRBV19; j_gene: TRBJ1-1; d_gene: TRBD1; abundance: .; CDR3nt: TGTGCCAGTAGTACGTACAGACAGGGGGCATTGACTGAAGCTTTCTTT; CDR3aa: CASSTYRQGALTEAFF
v_gene: TRBV18; j_gene: TRBJ1-3; d_gene: .; abundance: .; CDR3nt: TGTGCCAGCTCACAGGGGAACGGAAACACCATATATTTT; CDR3aa: CASSQGNGNTIYF
v_gene: TRBV20-1; j_gene: TRBJ2-5; d_gene: TRBD2; abundance: .; CDR3nt: TGCAGTGCTAGTCGCCCAGCGGGGGAGAGAGAGACCCAGTACTTC; CDR3aa: CSASRPAGERETQYF
v_gene: TRBV27; j_gene: TRBJ1-4; d_gene: .; abundance: .; CDR3nt: TGTGCCAGCAGTTCCCTAGGACGGTCGAGTGGGGAAAAACTGTTTTTT; CDR3aa: CASSSLGRSSGEKLFF
v_gene: TRBV23-1; j_gene: TRBJ2-5; d_gene: .; abundance: .; CDR3nt: TGCGCCAGCAGTCAATCTTTGGGGTCCTGGGAAGAGACCCAGTACTTC; CDR3aa: CASSQSLGSWEETQYF
v_gene: TRBV4-2; j_gene: TRBJ2-3; d_gene: TRBD2; abundance: .; CDR3nt: TGTGCCAGCAGCCTCTCTAGCGGGGGGCTGTGGGATACGCAGTATTTT; CDR3aa: CASSLSSGGLWDTQYF
v_gene: TRBV4-3; j_gene: TRBJ1-6; d_gene: .; abundance: .; CDR3nt: TGCGCCAGCAGCCAAGTGGCAGGGTTTTATTCACCCCTCCACTTT; CDR3aa: CASSQVAGFYSPLHF
v_gene: TRBV27; j_gene: TRBJ1-2; d_gene: .; abundance: .; CDR3nt: TGTGCCAGCAGTTTGCGGCAGCATAACTATGGCTACACCTTC; CDR3aa: CASSLRQHNYGYTF
v_gene: TRBV3-1/TRBV3-2; j_gene: TRBJ1-2; d_gene: .; abundance: .; CDR3nt: TGTGCCAGCAGCCAGACCCCGGGGCCTGAACTCTTC; CDR3aa: CASSQTPGPELF
v_gene: TRBV11-2; j_gene: TRBJ2-3; d_gene: .; abundance: .; CDR3nt: TGTGCCAGCAGCCGTAGCGGATCCAATACGCAGTATTTT; CDR3aa: CASSRSGSNTQYF
v_gene: TRBV7-9; j_gene: TRBJ1-5; d_gene: .; abundance: .; CDR3nt: TGTGCCAGCAGCTTGGCGGGGTCGGGAAATCAGCCCCAGCATTTT; CDR3aa: CASSLAGSGNQPQHF
v_gene: TRBV19; j_gene: TRBJ1-6; d_gene: TRBD1; abundance: .; CDR3nt: TGTGCCAGTACTCGGGACAGCGGGTCACCCCTCCACTTT; CDR3aa: CASTRDSGSPLHF
v_gene: TRBV19; j_gene: TRBJ1-2; d_gene: .; abundance: .; CDR3nt: TGTGCCAGTAGTATAGATTCAGATAACTATGGCTACACCTTC; CDR3aa: CASSIDSDNYGYTF
v_gene: TRBV28; j_gene: TRBJ1-5; d_gene: TRBD1; abundance: .; CDR3nt: TGTGCCAGCAGTTTTGACAACAGGGGGCATCAGCCCCAGCATTTT; CDR3aa: CASSFDNRGHQPQHF
v_gene: TRBV7-2; j_gene: TRBJ1-2; d_gene: .; abundance: .; CDR3nt: TGTGCCAGCAGCACTCGGCCGGTTTTGAGGAGCGGAGGTTATGGCTACACCTTC; CDR3aa: CASSTRPVLRSGGYGYTF
v_gene: TRBV21-1; j_gene: TRBJ2-6; d_gene: .; abundance: .; CDR3nt: TGTGCCAGCAGCAAAGTTGGGGCAGGGGGACACTCTGGGGCCAACGTCCTGACTTTC; CDR3aa: CASSKVGAGGHSGANVLTF
v_gene: TRBV4-3; j_gene: TRBJ1-5; d_gene: .; abundance: .; CDR3nt: TGCGCCAGCAGCCAAGACGTAACGGGGGCGCCCCAGCATTTT; CDR3aa: CASSQDVTGAPQHF
v_gene: TRBV15; j_gene: TRBJ2-6; d_gene: .; abundance: .; CDR3nt: TGTGCCACCAGCAGAGATGTCACCCCACAGGAGGTTATCTCTGGGGCCAACGTCCTGACTTTC; CDR3aa: CATSRDVTPQEVISGANVLTF
v_gene: TRBV6-6; j_gene: TRBJ1-4; d_gene: TRBD1; abundance: .; CDR3nt: TGTGCCAGCTTGGACAGGGTTGCATGGACTAATGAAAAACTGTTTTTT; CDR3aa: CASLDRVAWTNEKLFF
v_gene: TRBV29-1; j_gene: TRBJ1-1; d_gene: TRBD1; abundance: .; CDR3nt: TGCAGCGTTGATTCCACAGGGGTGAAGGCTTTCTTT; CDR3aa: CSVDSTGVKAFF
v_gene: TRBV12-3/TRBV12-4; j_gene: TRBJ2-5; d_gene: .; abundance: .; CDR3nt: TGTGCCAGCAGTCGGTTCCAAGAGACCCAGTACTTC; CDR3aa: CASSRFQETQYF